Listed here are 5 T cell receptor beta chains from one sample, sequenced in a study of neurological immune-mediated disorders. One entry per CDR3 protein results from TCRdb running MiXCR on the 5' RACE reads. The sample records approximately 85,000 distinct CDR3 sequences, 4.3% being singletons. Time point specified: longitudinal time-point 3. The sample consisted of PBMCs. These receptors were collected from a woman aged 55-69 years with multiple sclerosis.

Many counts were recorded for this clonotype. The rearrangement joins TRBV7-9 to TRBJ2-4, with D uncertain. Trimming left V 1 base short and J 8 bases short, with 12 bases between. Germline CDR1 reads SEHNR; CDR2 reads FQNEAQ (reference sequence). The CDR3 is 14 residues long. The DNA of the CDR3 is TGTGCCAGCAGCTTAGGTTTTGCAACGTACATTCAGTACTTC. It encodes CASSLGFATYIQYF.

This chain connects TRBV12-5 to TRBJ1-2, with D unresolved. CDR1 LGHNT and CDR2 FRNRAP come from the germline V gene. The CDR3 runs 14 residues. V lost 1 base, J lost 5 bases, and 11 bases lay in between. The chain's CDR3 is CASGLAGPGYGYTF. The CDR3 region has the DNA TGTGCTAGTGGTTTGGCGGGCCCGGGGTATGGCTACACCTTC.

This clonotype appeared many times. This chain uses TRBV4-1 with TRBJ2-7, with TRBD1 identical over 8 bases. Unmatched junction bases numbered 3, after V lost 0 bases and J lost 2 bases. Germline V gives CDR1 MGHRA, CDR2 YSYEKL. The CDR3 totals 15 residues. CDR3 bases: TGCGCCAGCAGCCAAGAAGGACAGGGCGCCTACGAGCAGTACTTC. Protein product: CASSQEGQGAYEQYF.

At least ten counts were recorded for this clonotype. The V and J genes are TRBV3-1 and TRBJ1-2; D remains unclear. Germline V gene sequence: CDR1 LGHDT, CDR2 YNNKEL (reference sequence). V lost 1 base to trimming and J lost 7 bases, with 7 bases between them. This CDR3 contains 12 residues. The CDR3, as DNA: TGTGCCAGCAGCCAAGGGGCGGGTGGCTACACCTTC. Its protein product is CASSQGAGGYTF.

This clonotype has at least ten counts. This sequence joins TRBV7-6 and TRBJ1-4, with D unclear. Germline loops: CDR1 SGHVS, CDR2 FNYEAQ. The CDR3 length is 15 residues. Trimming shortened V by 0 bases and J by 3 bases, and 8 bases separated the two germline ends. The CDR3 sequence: CASSLAPRPNEKLFF. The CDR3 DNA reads TGTGCCAGCAGCTTAGCGCCCAGACCTAATGAAAAACTGTTTTTT.